This T cell receptor beta chain was sequenced during a study of blood T cell repertoires in COVID-19. On the study more broadly: Material from acute and convalescent COVID-19 was sourced from the United States, Italy and Spain. The analysed material was cDNA or gDNA that came from T cells, B-cell-depleted T cells, or PBMCs.

In the original analysis: Amplifying reference gene primers gave estimates of nucleated cell counts. Some clones are missing from TCRdb's copy, which holds only in-frame ones; the method was immunoSEQ multiplex PCR. Clonal size and the V and J genes are those of that table, whereas D and trimming came from the DNA. The table has about 46,000 clones, 75% to 90% seen once; the top ten hold roughly 13%. Germline V gene data show CDR1 as MNHEY and CDR2 as SVGAGI. This CDR3 comprises 14 residues. V lost 2 bases and J 3 bases, leaving 8 bases between the germline ends. This sequence joins TRBV6-5 and TRBJ1-5, with D hard to call. The TCR originated in a human donor with active COVID-19. The donor label of this sample is uncertain. The specimen was peripheral blood. The CDR3 region is CASSYISSNQPQHF. The DNA of the CDR3 is TGTGCCAGCAGTTACATTAGTTCCAATCAGCCCCAGCATTTT.